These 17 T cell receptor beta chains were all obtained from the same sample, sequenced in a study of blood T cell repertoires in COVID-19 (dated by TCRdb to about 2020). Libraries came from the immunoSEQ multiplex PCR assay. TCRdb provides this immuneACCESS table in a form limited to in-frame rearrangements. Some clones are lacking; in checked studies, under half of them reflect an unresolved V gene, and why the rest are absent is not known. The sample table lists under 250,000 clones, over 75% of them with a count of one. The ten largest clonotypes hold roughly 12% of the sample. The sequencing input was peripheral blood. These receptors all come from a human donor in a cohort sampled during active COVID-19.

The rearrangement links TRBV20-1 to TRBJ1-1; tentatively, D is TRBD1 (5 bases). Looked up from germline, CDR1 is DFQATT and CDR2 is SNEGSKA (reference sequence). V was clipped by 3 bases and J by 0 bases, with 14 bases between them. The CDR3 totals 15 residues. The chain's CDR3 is CSASEAGLMNTEAFF. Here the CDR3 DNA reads TGCAGTGCTAGTGAGGCAGGGCTCATGAACACTGAAGCTTTCTTT.

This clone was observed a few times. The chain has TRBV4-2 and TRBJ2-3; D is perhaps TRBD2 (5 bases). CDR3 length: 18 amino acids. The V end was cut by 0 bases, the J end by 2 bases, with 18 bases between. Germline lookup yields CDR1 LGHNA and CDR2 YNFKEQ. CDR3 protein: CASSQDLNFAGNTDTQYF. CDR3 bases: TGTGCCAGCAGCCAAGATCTCAATTTTGCGGGTAACACAGATACGCAGTATTTT.

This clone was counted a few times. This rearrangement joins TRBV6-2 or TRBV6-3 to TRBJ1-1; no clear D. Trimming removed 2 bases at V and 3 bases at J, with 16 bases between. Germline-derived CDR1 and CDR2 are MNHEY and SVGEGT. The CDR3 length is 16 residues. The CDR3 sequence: CASSYRVRGRDTEAFF. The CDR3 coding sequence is TGTGCCAGCAGTTACCGAGTTCGGGGTCGGGACACTGAAGCTTTCTTT.

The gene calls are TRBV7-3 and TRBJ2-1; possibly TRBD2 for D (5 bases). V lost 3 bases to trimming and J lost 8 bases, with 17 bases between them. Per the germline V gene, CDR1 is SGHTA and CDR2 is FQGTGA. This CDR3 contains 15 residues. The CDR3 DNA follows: TGTGCCAGCAGCTTGAGTGAGGGAATAGCATATGAGCAGTTCTTC. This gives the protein CASSLSEGIAYEQFF. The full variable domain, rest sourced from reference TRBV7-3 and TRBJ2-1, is GAGVSQTPSNKVTEKGKYVELRCDPISGHTALYWYRQSLGQGPEFLIYFQGTGAADDSGLPNDRFFAVRPEGSVSTLKIQRTERGDSAVYLCASSLSEGIAYEQFFGPGTRLTVL.

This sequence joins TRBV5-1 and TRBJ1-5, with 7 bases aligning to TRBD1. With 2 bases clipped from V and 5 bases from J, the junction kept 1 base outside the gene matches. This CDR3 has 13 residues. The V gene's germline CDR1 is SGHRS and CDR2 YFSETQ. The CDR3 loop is CASSLDRDQPQHF. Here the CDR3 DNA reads TGCGCCAGCAGCTTAGACAGGGATCAGCCCCAGCATTTT.

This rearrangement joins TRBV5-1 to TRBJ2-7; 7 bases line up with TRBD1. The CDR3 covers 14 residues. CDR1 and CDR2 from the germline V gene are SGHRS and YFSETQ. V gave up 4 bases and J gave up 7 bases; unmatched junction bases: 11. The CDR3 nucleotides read TGCGCCAGCAGCCCGGGGATAGGGGGCCTTGAGCAGTACTTC. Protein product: CASSPGIGGLEQYF.

CDR3 amino acids: CASSLGELGAFF. The CDR3 DNA sequence: TGTGCCAGCAGTTTAGGGGAGCTAGGAGCTTTCTTT. V gene TRBV28 combines with J gene TRBJ1-1; no clear D. V lost 2 bases to trimming and J lost 10 bases, with 11 bases between them. The CDR3 loop spans 12 amino acids. Germline CDR1 reads MDHEN; CDR2 reads SYDVKM.

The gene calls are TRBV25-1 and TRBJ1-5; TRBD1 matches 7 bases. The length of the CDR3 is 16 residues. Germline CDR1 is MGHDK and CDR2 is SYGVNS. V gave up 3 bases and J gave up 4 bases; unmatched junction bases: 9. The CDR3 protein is CASSDSRDRLNQPQHF. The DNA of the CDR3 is TGTGCCAGCAGTGATTCCCGGGACAGACTTAATCAGCCCCAGCATTTT.

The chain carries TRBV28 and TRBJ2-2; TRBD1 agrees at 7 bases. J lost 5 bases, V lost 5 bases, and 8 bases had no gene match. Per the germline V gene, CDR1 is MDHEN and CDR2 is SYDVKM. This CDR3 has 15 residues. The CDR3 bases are TGTGCCAGCAGTCTTACGACAGGGTGGACCGGGGAGCTGTTTTTT. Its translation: CASSLTTGWTGELFF.

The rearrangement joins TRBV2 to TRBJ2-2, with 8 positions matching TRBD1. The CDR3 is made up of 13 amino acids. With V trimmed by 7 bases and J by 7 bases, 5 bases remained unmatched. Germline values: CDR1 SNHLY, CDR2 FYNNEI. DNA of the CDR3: TGTGCCAGCATAAGCAGGGGGCTCGGGGAGCTGTTTTTT. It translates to CASISRGLGELFF.

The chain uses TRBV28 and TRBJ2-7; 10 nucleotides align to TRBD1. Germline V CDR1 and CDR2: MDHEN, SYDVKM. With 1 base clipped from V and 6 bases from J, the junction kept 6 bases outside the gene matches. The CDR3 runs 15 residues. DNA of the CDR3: TGTGCCAGCAGTTTATCGGGGACAGGGGTTGCCGAGCAGTACTTC. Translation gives CASSLSGTGVAEQYF.

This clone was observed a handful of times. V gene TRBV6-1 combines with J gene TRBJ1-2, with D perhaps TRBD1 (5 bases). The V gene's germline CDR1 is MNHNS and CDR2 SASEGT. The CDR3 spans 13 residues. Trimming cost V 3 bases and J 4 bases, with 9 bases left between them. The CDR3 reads CASSDRQIYGYTF. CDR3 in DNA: TGTGCCAGCAGTGATAGACAGATCTATGGCTACACCTTC.

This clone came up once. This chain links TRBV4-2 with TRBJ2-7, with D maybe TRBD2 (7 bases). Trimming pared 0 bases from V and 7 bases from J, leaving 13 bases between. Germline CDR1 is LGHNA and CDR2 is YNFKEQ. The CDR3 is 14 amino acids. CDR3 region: CASSQDGGAREQYF. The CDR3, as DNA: TGTGCCAGCAGCCAAGATGGGGGGGCTCGGGAGCAGTACTTC.

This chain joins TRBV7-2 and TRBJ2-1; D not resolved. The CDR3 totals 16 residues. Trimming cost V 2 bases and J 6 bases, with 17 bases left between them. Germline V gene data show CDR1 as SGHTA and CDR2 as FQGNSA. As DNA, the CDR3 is TGTGCCAGCAGCTTACTGACACCTCAAGCTACCAATGAGCAGTTCTTC. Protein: CASSLLTPQATNEQFF. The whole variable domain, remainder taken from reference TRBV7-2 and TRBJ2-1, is GAGVSQSPSNKVTEKGKDVELRCDPISGHTALYWYRQSLGQGLEFLIYFQGNSAPDKSGLPSDRFSAERTGGSVSTLTIQRTQQEDSAVYLCASSLLTPQATNEQFFGPGTRLTVL.

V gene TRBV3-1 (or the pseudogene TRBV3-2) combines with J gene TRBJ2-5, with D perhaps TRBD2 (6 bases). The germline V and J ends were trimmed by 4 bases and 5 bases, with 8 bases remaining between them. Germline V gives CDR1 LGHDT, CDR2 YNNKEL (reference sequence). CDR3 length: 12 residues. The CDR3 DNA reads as TGTGCCAGCAGCCTCGCGGGGGAGACCCAGTACTTC. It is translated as CASSLAGETQYF.

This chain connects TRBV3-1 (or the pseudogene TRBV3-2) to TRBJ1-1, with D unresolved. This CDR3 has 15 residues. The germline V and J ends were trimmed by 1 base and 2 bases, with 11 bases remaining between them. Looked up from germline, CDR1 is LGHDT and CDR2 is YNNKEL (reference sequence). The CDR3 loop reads CASSQGFPGNTEAFF. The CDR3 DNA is TGTGCCAGCAGCCAAGGTTTTCCAGGTAACACTGAAGCTTTCTTT.

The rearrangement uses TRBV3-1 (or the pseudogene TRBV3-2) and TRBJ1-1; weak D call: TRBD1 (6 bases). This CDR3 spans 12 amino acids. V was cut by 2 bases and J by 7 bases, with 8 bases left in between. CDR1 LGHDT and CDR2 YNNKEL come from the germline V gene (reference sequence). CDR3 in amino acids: CASSQLQGEAFF. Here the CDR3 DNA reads TGTGCCAGCAGCCAATTACAGGGTGAAGCTTTCTTT.